The 18 T cell receptor beta chains below were found in one sample sequenced in a study of early T cells in non-severe SARS-CoV-2 infection. TCRdb called the 5' RACE reads again in MiXCR, with one record for every CDR3 protein. Among tens of thousands of distinct CDR3 sequences, about an eighth were seen once, and the ten largest hold approximately 4.4%. The material was whole blood, obtained at baseline. These TCRs come from an adult who was a healthcare worker with PCR-confirmed SARS-CoV-2 infection or an uninfected control (not recorded which).

The chain couples TRBV6-2 or TRBV6-3 to TRBJ2-3; D might be TRBD2 (6 bases). The CDR3 covers 16 residues. V was cut by 6 bases and J by 2 bases, with 18 bases left in between. Germline assignment: CDR1 MNHEY and CDR2 SVGEGT. CDR3 in DNA: TGTGCCAGCAGGCGGGACCGTCCTAGTAACACAGATACGCAGTATTTT. Residues: CASRRDRPSNTDTQYF.

DNA of the CDR3: TGCAGTGCTAGACTAGTAAAGGGGCAGTTCTTC. Its translation is CSARLVKGQFF. The chain combines TRBV20-1 with TRBJ2-1, with D unclear. This CDR3 is 11 amino acids long. Deletions cut 2 bases from V and 12 bases from J, with 11 bases between. The V gene's germline CDR1 is DFQATT and CDR2 SNEGSKA (reference sequence).

This chain links TRBV5-1 with TRBJ2-7, with D tentatively TRBD1 (5 bases). The CDR3 spans 16 residues. The V gene lost 2 bases and the J gene lost 2 bases, with 17 bases spanning the gap. Looked up from germline, CDR1 is SGHRS and CDR2 is YFSETQ. The CDR3 DNA follows: TGCGCCAGCAGCTTAATCCCCCAGGACACCACCTACGAGCAGTACTTC. Its protein product is CASSLIPQDTTYEQYF.

The genes are TRBV13 and TRBJ2-5; a possible D gene is TRBD1 (5 bases). Germline CDR1 PRHDT, CDR2 FYEKMQ (reference sequence). This CDR3 is built from 17 residues. The germline V and J ends were trimmed by 4 bases and 5 bases, with 23 bases remaining between them. In nucleotides, the CDR3 is TGTGCCAGCAGCTCTGACAGCCTGAGAAACGAGCTGGAGACCCAGTACTTC. This codes for CASSSDSLRNELETQYF.

The CDR3 nucleotides are TGTGCCAGCAGCCCTAGGGGAGCGGTGACCTACAATGAGCAGTTCTTC. It encodes CASSPRGAVTYNEQFF. This sequence joins TRBV7-9 and TRBJ2-1; D possibly uses TRBD1 or TRBD2 (5 bases each). V was trimmed by 5 bases and J by 2 bases, leaving 16 bases between them. Germline CDR1 reads SEHNR; CDR2 reads FQNEAQ (reference sequence). CDR3 length: 16 amino acids.

This clonotype was counted many times. This chain joins TRBV10-3 and TRBJ2-3; TRBD2 might be the D (5 bases). Germline lookup yields CDR1 ENHRY and CDR2 SYGVKD. V was shortened by 0 bases and J by 6 bases, with 7 bases between the two germline ends. The CDR3 extends over 13 amino acids. CDR3 sequence (DNA): TGTGCCATCAGTGAGTCGGGAGTGGATACGCAGTATTTT. Its translation: CAISESGVDTQYF.

The gene calls are TRBV10-3 and TRBJ2-4; the D is unclear. The length of the CDR3 is 12 residues. The ends were cut back, 4 bases at V and 6 bases at J, with 7 bases in the middle. Germline lookup yields CDR1 ENHRY and CDR2 SYGVKD. CDR3 nucleotides: TGTGCCATCAGTGGGACCCCAAACATTCAGTACTTC. This sequence encodes CAISGTPNIQYF.

The chain carries TRBV5-1 and TRBJ1-4; D remains unclear. V was cut by 3 bases and J by 7 bases, with 19 bases left in between. The CDR3 sequence is 16 residues long. Germline CDR1 is SGHRS and CDR2 is YFSETQ. The DNA of the CDR3 is TGCGCCAGCAGCTCTGGTGGCGGTCCCGGAGGTGAAAAACTGTTTTTT. Its translation is CASSSGGGPGGEKLFF.

The CDR3: CASSHTVPPEQFF. The CDR3 nucleotides are TGCGCCAGCAGCCATACGGTCCCTCCGGAGCAGTTCTTC. The rearrangement uses TRBV4-1 and TRBJ2-1; D not resolved. The CDR3 covers 13 residues. Looked up from germline, CDR1 is MGHRA and CDR2 is YSYEKL. V was pared by 3 bases and J by 10 bases, with 13 bases between.

Only one count was recorded for this clonotype. The rearrangement joins TRBV6-2 or TRBV6-3 to TRBJ2-1; 7 bases fit TRBD2. Germline assignment: CDR1 MNHEY and CDR2 SVGEGT. V was pared by 6 bases and J by 2 bases, with 16 bases of the junction left unmatched. The CDR3 is made up of 18 amino acids. The DNA for the CDR3 is TGTGCCAGCAGAAACAGAGGGCCTCCGCGGGAGACCTACAATGAGCAGTTCTTC. Translation: CASRNRGPPRETYNEQFF.

The V and J genes are TRBV12-3 or TRBV12-4 and TRBJ2-7; the match to TRBD1 covers 7 bases. The junction had 13 bases not matched to a gene; V was cut back by 6 bases and J by 5 bases. The CDR3 length is 15 residues. CDR3 sequence reads: CASSPIGGSGNEQYF. The DNA for the CDR3 is TGTGCCAGCAGCCCTATAGGGGGCTCGGGGAACGAGCAGTACTTC.

This clonotype was counted between two and nine times. V is TRBV10-3 and J is TRBJ2-5, with 8 bases matching TRBD2. CDR1 ENHRY and CDR2 SYGVKD come from the germline V gene. V lost 3 bases to trimming and J lost 1 base; unmatched junction nucleotides: 4. CDR3 length: 15 amino acids. This CDR3 reads CAISEMRGAQETQYF. The CDR3, as DNA: TGTGCCATCAGTGAAATGCGGGGGGCCCAAGAGACCCAGTACTTC.

The chain recombines TRBV27 with TRBJ2-1; D ambiguous. Germline V lookup: CDR1 MNHEY, CDR2 SMNVEV (reference sequence). V lost 5 bases, J lost 8 bases, and 13 bases lay in between. The CDR3 covers 13 residues. CDR3 amino acids: CASSLGSYHEQFF. In DNA form, the CDR3 reads TGTGCCAGCAGTCTGGGCTCTTACCATGAGCAGTTCTTC.

The table lists this clonotype with a few counts. This chain uses TRBV20-1 with TRBJ1-1, with D possibly matching TRBD1 (5 bases). CDR1 and CDR2 (germline): DFQATT, SNEGSKA (reference sequence). This CDR3 region has 14 residues. With 3 bases removed from V and 2 bases from J, the gap between germline ends came to 13 bases. The CDR3 DNA is TGCAGTGCTAGCGGGCGGGACCCTAACACTGAAGCTTTCTTT. Protein: CSASGRDPNTEAFF.

The chain carries TRBV3-1 and TRBJ1-1; D remains ambiguous. V was pared by 2 bases and J by 4 bases, with 11 bases between. The CDR3 sequence is 14 residues long. Germline V lookup: CDR1 LGHDT, CDR2 YNNKEL (reference sequence). The CDR3 DNA reads as TGTGCCAGCAGCCAAATCGAGGCGTCCACTGAAGCTTTCTTT. It translates to CASSQIEASTEAFF.

The table lists this clonotype with a few counts. This chain connects TRBV3-1 to TRBJ2-5; the D is unclear. The CDR3 length is 16 residues. Trimming took 0 bases from V and 1 from J, leaving 12 bases between them. Germline V gene sequence: CDR1 LGHDT, CDR2 YNNKEL (reference sequence). In nucleotides, the CDR3 is TGTGCCAGCAGCCAAGAAAGGAGAAAGCCCCAAGAGACCCAGTACTTC. Amino acids: CASSQERRKPQETQYF.

This clonotype has just a few counts. The chain links TRBV7-9 to TRBJ2-5; 8 positions match TRBD2. The CDR3 contains 17 residues. V was clipped by 3 bases and J by 1 base; unmatched bases: 10. Looked up from germline, CDR1 is SEHNR and CDR2 is FQNEAQ (reference sequence). Here the CDR3 DNA reads TGTGCCAGCAGCTTGGAGCGATACGGACTAGCCCAAGAGACCCAGTACTTC. It yields the protein CASSLERYGLAQETQYF.

This clonotype was detected only a few times. The rearrangement uses TRBV11-2 and TRBJ1-3; D is unclear. Germline-derived CDR1 and CDR2 are SGHAT and FQNNGV. This CDR3 is built from 16 residues. V was pared by 0 bases and J by 6 bases, with 15 bases between. The CDR3 DNA follows: TGTGCCAGCAGCTTAGAATCCAGGTCCCCTGAAAACACCATATATTTT. Translation: CASSLESRSPENTIYF.